One sample yielded the 2 T cell receptor beta chains listed below, sequenced in a study of PD-L1 blockade in urothelial cancer. TCRdb's table, derived via immunoSEQ multiplex PCR, lists solely in-frame clones and lacks some. The table has 50,000 to 55,000 clones, approximately 90% seen once; the top ten hold less than 3%. As to time point: peripheral blood 6 weeks after treatment start. Specimen: PBMCs, collected around atezolizumab (anti-PD-L1) treatment. The receptors here all came from a man in his fifties or sixties with urothelial cancer.

This clone was observed a single time. V gene TRBV27 combines with J gene TRBJ2-7; D is perhaps TRBD2 (5 bases). Germline loops: CDR1 MNHEY, CDR2 SMNVEV (reference sequence). V gave up 0 bases and J gave up 7 bases, with 13 bases separating them. The CDR3 extends over 14 amino acids. This CDR3 reads CASSLSIMGSEQYF. CDR3 sequence (DNA): TGTGCCAGCAGTTTATCGATAATGGGGAGTGAGCAGTACTTC.

The chain combines TRBV6-5 with TRBJ2-1; maybe TRBD2 (5 bases). CDR3 length: 15 amino acids. The V and J ends lost 9 bases and 0 bases respectively, with 15 bases between them. Germline V CDR1 and CDR2: MNHEY, SVGAGI. The CDR3 DNA sequence: TGTGCCAGTCGAGGTGCGGGTAGCTCCTACAATGAGCAGTTCTTC. Translation gives CASRGAGSSYNEQFF.